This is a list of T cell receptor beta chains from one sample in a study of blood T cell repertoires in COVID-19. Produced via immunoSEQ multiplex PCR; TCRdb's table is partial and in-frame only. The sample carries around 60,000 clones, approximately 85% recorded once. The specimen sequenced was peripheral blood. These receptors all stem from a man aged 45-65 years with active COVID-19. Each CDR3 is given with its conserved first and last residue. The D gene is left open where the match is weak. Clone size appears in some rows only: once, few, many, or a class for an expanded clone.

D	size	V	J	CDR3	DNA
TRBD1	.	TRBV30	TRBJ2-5	CAWSSGGLETQYF	TGTGCCTGGAGCTCAGGGGGCCTAGAGACCCAGTACTTC
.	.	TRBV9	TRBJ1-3	CASSDQGLSGNTIYF	TGTGCCAGCAGCGACCAGGGGCTCTCTGGAAACACCATATATTTT
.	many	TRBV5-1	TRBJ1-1	CASSLGVSMDTEAFF	TGCGCCAGCAGCTTGGGTGTCAGTATGGACACTGAAGCTTTCTTT
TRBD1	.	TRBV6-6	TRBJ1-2	CASSYHFDRGRGGYTF	TGTGCCAGCAGTTACCACTTCGACAGGGGGCGAGGTGGCTACACCTTC
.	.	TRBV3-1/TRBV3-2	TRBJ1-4	CASSPGQSSLANEKLFF	TGTGCCAGCAGCCCCGGACAGTCCTCCCTAGCTAATGAAAAACTGTTTTTT
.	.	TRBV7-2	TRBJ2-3	CASSSWGLFTDTQYF	TGTGCCAGCAGCTCTTGGGGACTCTTCACGGATACGCAGTATTTT
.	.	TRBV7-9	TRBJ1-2	CASSLARGYTF	TGTGCCAGCAGCTTAGCGCGCGGCTACACCTTC
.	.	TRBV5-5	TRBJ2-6	CASSLDGGSGANVLTF	TGTGCCAGCAGCTTGGACGGCGGATCCGGGGCCAACGTCCTGACTTTC
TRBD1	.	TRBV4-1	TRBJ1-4	CASSQVVGQGGRKLFF	TGCGCCAGCAGCCAAGTGGTCGGACAGGGAGGTCGGAAACTGTTTTTT
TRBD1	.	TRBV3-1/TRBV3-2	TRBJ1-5	CASSSDRGRGQPQHF	TGTGCCAGCAGCTCGGACAGGGGGCGAGGTCAGCCCCAGCATTTT
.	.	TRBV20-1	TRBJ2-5	CSASFSILRESQYF	TGCAGTGCCAGTTTTAGTATCCTAAGGGAGTCCCAGTACTTC
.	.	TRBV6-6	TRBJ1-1	CASSYIQSNTEAFF	TGTGCCAGCAGTTATATACAGTCGAACACTGAAGCTTTCTTT
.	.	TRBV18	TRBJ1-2	CASSPRGGNYGYTF	TGTGCCAGCTCACCCCGGGGGGGGAACTATGGCTACACCTTC
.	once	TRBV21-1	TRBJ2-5	CASSRGRGDRETQYF	TGTGCCAGCAGCCGGGGGCGGGGGGACAGAGAGACCCAGTACTTC
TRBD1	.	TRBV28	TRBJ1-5	CASSPDRVVNQPQHF	TGTGCCAGCAGTCCGGACAGGGTGGTAAATCAGCCCCAGCATTTT
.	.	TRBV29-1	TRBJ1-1	CSASVTWGGTEAFF	TGCAGCGCCTCGGTGACCTGGGGGGGCACTGAAGCTTTCTTT
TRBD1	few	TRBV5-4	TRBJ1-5	CASSIQGNQPQHF	TGTGCCAGCAGCATACAGGGGAATCAGCCCCAGCATTTT
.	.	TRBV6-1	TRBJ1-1	CASSEVGRMSPEAFF	TGTGCCAGCAGTGAGGTGGGCAGGATGAGCCCTGAAGCTTTCTTT
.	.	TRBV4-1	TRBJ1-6	CASSQERGYPNSPLHF	TGCGCCAGCAGCCAAGAAAGGGGGTACCCTAATTCACCCCTCCACTTT
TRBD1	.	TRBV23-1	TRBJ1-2	CASSQPRQGSF	TGCGCCAGCAGTCAACCTCGACAGGGGAGCTTC
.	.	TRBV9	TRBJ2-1	CASRTPGSPYNEQFF	TGTGCCAGCAGAACGCCCGGGAGCCCCTACAATGAGCAGTTCTTC
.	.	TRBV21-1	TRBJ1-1	CASRREVLNTEAFF	TGTGCCAGCAGGAGGGAGGTACTTAACACTGAAGCTTTCTTT
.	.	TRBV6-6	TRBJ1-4	CASRPQGGDEKLFF	TGTGCCAGCAGACCACAGGGAGGGGATGAAAAACTGTTTTTT
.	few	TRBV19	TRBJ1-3	CASSIDFKPGNTIYF	TGTGCCAGTAGTATAGATTTTAAGCCTGGAAACACCATATATTTT
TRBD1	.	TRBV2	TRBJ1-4	CASRLAGGGEKLFF	TGTGCCAGCAGGCTCGCAGGGGGCGGGGAAAAACTGTTTTTT
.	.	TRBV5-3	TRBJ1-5	CARSFPGWECYSNQPQHF	TGTGCCAGAAGCTTCCCGGGGTGGGAATGTTATAGCAATCAGCCCCAGCATTTT
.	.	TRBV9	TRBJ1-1	CASSLKTGRSTEAFF	TGTGCCAGCAGCTTGAAGACAGGACGAAGTACTGAAGCTTTCTTT
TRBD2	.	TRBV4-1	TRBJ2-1	CASSQDIVAGGLYNEQFF	TGCGCCAGCAGCCAAGATATTGTGGCGGGGGGCCTCTACAATGAGCAGTTCTTC
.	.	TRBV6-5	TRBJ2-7	CASSYGPGGYEQYF	TGTGCCAGCAGTTACGGGCCCGGGGGCTACGAGCAGTACTTC
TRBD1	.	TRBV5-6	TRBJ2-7	CASSLGQGGYEQYF	TGTGCCAGCAGTCTGGGACAGGGGGGCTACGAGCAGTACTTC
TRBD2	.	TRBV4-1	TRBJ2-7	CASRSSPGLASHEQYF	TGCGCCAGCAGAAGTTCCCCGGGACTAGCTTCCCACGAGCAGTACTTC
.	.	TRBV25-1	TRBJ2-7	CDGGRPCYEQYF	TGTGACGGGGGGCGACCCTGCTACGAGCAGTACTTC
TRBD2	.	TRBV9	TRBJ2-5	CASSPGTKETQYF	TGTGCCAGCAGCCCTGGGACTAAAGAGACCCAGTACTTC
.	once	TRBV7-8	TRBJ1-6	CASSSIRALSSNSPLHF	TGTGCCAGCAGCTCGATCAGGGCCCTATCGTCAAACTCACCCCTCCACTTT
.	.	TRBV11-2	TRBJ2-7	CASSYRTDEQYF	TGTGCCAGCAGCTACCGGACAGACGAGCAGTACTTC
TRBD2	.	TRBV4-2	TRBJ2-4	CASRSPGGIQYF	TGTGCCAGCAGATCCCCGGGGGGCATTCAGTACTTC
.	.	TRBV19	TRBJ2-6	CASSIDWASGANVLTF	TGTGCCAGTAGTATAGACTGGGCCTCTGGGGCCAACGTCCTGACTTTC
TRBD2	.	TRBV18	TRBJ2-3	CASRGTSGGLGTDTQYF	TGTGCCAGCCGCGGGACTAGCGGGGGGCTCGGCACAGATACGCAGTATTTT
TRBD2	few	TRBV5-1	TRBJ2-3	CASSLEGGAGGPTDTQYF	TGCGCCAGCAGCTTGGAGGGTGGAGCGGGGGGCCCCACAGATACGCAGTATTTT
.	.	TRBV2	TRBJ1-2	CASSRDNFYGYTF	TGTGCCAGCAGTCGGGACAACTTCTATGGCTACACCTTC
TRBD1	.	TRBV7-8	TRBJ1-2	CASSTRTGGDYGYTF	TGTGCCAGCAGCACCCGGACAGGGGGCGACTATGGCTACACCTTC
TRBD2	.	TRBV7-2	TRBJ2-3	CASSQAGGHGDTQYF	TGTGCCAGCAGCCAAGCGGGGGGGCATGGAGATACGCAGTATTTT
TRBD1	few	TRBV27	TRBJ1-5	CASSFRQGWGQPQHF	TGTGCCAGCAGTTTTCGACAGGGTTGGGGTCAGCCCCAGCATTTT
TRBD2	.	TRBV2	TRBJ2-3	CASIPTSGGGTDTQYF	TGTGCCAGCATTCCTACTAGCGGGGGAGGCACAGATACGCAGTATTTT
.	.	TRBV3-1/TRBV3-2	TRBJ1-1	CASSLVAGVGYTEAFF	TGTGCCAGCAGCCTCGTGGCGGGGGTGGGGTACACTGAAGCTTTCTTT
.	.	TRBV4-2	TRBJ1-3	CASSQEQLISGNTIYF	TGTGCCAGCAGCCAAGAACAGCTAATCTCTGGAAACACCATATATTTT
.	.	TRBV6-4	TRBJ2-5	CASSGLQETQYF	TGTGCCAGCAGTGGTTTACAAGAGACCCAGTACTTC
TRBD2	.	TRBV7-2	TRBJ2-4	CASSSPLAGAKNIQYF	TGTGCCAGCAGCTCACCCTTAGCGGGGGCCAAAAACATTCAGTACTTC
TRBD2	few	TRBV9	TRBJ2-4	CASSVEASGGWGRNIQYF	TGTGCCAGCAGCGTAGAGGCTAGCGGGGGCTGGGGTCGCAACATTCAGTACTTC
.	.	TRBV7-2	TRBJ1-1	CASSRTAEAFF	TGTGCCAGCAGTAGAACAGCTGAAGCTTTCTTT
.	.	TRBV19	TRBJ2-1	CASSIRPHGYNEQFF	TGTGCCAGTAGTATACGGCCCCACGGGTACAATGAGCAGTTCTTC
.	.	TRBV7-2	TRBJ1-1	CASSREGGGASAFF	TGTGCCAGCAGTCGAGAAGGGGGGGGCGCGTCCGCTTTCTTT
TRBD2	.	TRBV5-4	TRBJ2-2	CASSPGGTSGGALFF	TGTGCCAGCAGCCCCGGAGGGACTAGCGGGGGGGCACTGTTTTTT
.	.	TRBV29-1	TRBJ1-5	CSVETGYNQPQHF	TGCAGCGTTGAAACAGGGTACAATCAGCCCCAGCATTTT
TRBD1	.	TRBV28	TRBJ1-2	CASSPPTGTGSILNYGYTF	TGTGCCAGCAGTCCACCAACCGGGACAGGCAGTATACTTAACTATGGCTACACCTTC
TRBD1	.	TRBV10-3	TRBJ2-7	CAITATGDLGEQYF	TGTGCCATCACCGCTACAGGGGATTTGGGCGAGCAGTACTTC
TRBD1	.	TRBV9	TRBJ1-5	CASSVGQDSQPQHF	TGTGCCAGCAGCGTGGGACAGGATTCTCAGCCCCAGCATTTT